This is a list of T cell receptor beta chains from one sample in a study of shared clonotypes between healthy human individuals. Clones were read by immunoSEQ multiplex PCR, and TCRdb kept only the in-frame ones, dropping some. The sample has 850,000 to 1,100,000 clones, approximately 80% seen once. Specimen: memory CD4+ T cells from PBMCs. The receptors were sampled from a man aged 18 to 35 in good health. Some clones in this sample may be carry-over from other donors' samples. Both conserved end residues are part of each CDR3. The D gene is left open where the match is weak. Expanded clones are given a class, and other clones once, few, many or no size at all.

d_call | j_call | v_call | clone_size | cdr3_nt | cdr3_aa
. | TRBJ2-1 | TRBV5-1 | . | TGCGCCAGCAGCAGTAGGGCCCGGAATGAGCAGTTCTTC | CASSSRARNEQFF
. | TRBJ1-4 | TRBV25-1 | . | TGTGCCAGCAGTGACCCCAGGGGCTCGGGTGAAAAACTGTTTTTT | CASSDPRGSGEKLFF
TRBD2 | TRBJ2-2 | TRBV2 | . | TGTGCCAGCAGGGGACTAGGGGCCGGGGAGCTGTTTTTT | CASRGLGAGELFF
. | TRBJ2-2 | TRBV5-1 | . | TGCGCCAGCAGCCTGGCGGACAGGAACACCGGGGAGCTGTTTTTT | CASSLADRNTGELFF
TRBD2 | TRBJ2-7 | TRBV19 | . | TGTGCCACCCCCGCCGCGGGAGGATCCTACGAGCAGTACTTC | CATPAAGGSYEQYF
TRBD1 | TRBJ1-1 | TRBV6-5 | . | TGTGCCAGCAGTTACTCAGGGGGCAACACTGAAGCTTTCTTT | CASSYSGGNTEAFF
. | TRBJ2-6 | TRBV25-1 | . | TGTGCCAGCAGTGATCCTCCTAACATGGCCGGGGCCAACGTCCTGACTTTC | CASSDPPNMAGANVLTF
. | TRBJ2-5 | TRBV5-1 | . | TGCGCCAGCAGCTTCCAGTCAGGGGAGACCCAGTACTTC | CASSFQSGETQYF
TRBD2 | TRBJ2-3 | TRBV5-1 | . | TGCGCCAGCAGCCCCATAAGTAGCGGGAGCACAGATACGCAGTATTTT | CASSPISSGSTDTQYF
. | TRBJ2-1 | TRBV2 | . | TGTGCCAGCTCCGGGGGACCCAGCTCCTACAATGAGCAGTTCTTC | CASSGGPSSYNEQFF
. | TRBJ1-3 | TRBV14 | . | TGTGCCAGCAGCAAGAGACTGGGGGAGCCATCTGGAAACACCATATATTTT | CASSKRLGEPSGNTIYF
. | TRBJ1-2 | TRBV28 | . | TGTGCCAGCAGTTTACAGCAGGGGCTCGTTCCCCCCTATGGCTACACCTTC | CASSLQQGLVPPYGYTF
. | TRBJ2-2 | TRBV28 | . | TGTGCCAGCAGTTCCCGTACGTCGAACACCGGGGAGCTGTTTTTT | CASSSRTSNTGELFF
TRBD1 | TRBJ2-7 | TRBV18 | . | TGTGCCAGCTCGTCCGCCTTGGACAGGGCCTACGAGCAGTACTTC | CASSSALDRAYEQYF
TRBD2 | TRBJ2-1 | TRBV4-3 | . | TGCGCCAGCAGCCAAGATTGGCCTAGCGGGGACCACAATGAGCAGTTCTTC | CASSQDWPSGDHNEQFF
. | TRBJ2-7 | TRBV11-2 | . | TGTGCCAGCAGCCGGCGGGGTAGGGACGACGAGCAGTACTTC | CASSRRGRDDEQYF
. | TRBJ2-7 | TRBV7-9 | . | TGTGCCAGCAGCGTAGGAGCAAGCCTCTACGAGCAGTACTTC | CASSVGASLYEQYF
. | TRBJ2-6 | TRBV5-6 | few | TGTGCCAGCAGCTTACCCTCTGGGGCCAACGTCCTGACTTTC | CASSLPSGANVLTF
TRBD1 | TRBJ1-2 | TRBV27 | . | TGTGCCAGCCGACCTCAGGGGGCGCGGGGCTACACCTTC | CASRPQGARGYTF
. | TRBJ2-1 | TRBV11-3 | . | TGTGCCAGCAGCTTAGGGGGTTCTCGGCAGTTCTTC | CASSLGGSRQFF
. | TRBJ1-1 | TRBV5-1 | few | TGCGCCAGCAGCTTGGCCCCCACAATGAACACTGAAGCTTTCTTT | CASSLAPTMNTEAFF
TRBD2 | TRBJ2-2 | TRBV4-1 | . | TGCGCCAGCAGCCGCTCGCTAGCGGGAGTAAGGACCGGGGAGCTGTTTTTT | CASSRSLAGVRTGELFF
TRBD1 | TRBJ2-3 | TRBV11-2 | . | TGTGCCAGCAGGCCCTGGCCGGACAGGGCTGAAAATACGCAGTATTTT | CASRPWPDRAENTQYF
. | TRBJ1-2 | TRBV28 | . | TGTGCCAGCAGTTTAAGGGACACCTATGGCTACACCTTC | CASSLRDTYGYTF
. | TRBJ1-5 | TRBV2 | . | TGTGCCAGCAATGTAGACAGGCCCAATCAGCCCCAGCATTTT | CASNVDRPNQPQHF
TRBD1 | TRBJ1-5 | TRBV19 | . | TGTGCCAGTATGGGGACAGGAAGGAATCAGCCCCAGCATTTT | CASMGTGRNQPQHF
. | TRBJ2-1 | TRBV27 | few | TGTGCCAGCAGGGTAGGTCTCTTTTACAATGAGCAGTTCTTC | CASRVGLFYNEQFF
. | TRBJ1-3 | TRBV10-1 | . | TGCGCCAGCTATGAAAACACCATATATTTT | CASYENTIYF
. | TRBJ1-3 | TRBV4-1 | many | TGCGCCAGCAGCCTACAGCTACACTCTGGAAACACCATATATTTT | CASSLQLHSGNTIYF
TRBD1 | TRBJ1-4 | TRBV25-1 | . | TGTGCCAGCAGTGAATCGGGGACAGGGAGTGAAAAACTGTTTTTT | CASSESGTGSEKLFF
TRBD2 | TRBJ2-2 | TRBV5-1 | . | TGCGCCAGCAGCCCGGGACTAGCGGGAGCGGTGCAGGTGTTTTTT | CASSPGLAGAVQVFF
TRBD1 | TRBJ2-7 | TRBV19 | few | TGTGCCAGTAGTATAGGGACAGGGGGCTACGAGCAGTACTTC | CASSIGTGGYEQYF
. | TRBJ1-4 | TRBV30 | once | TGTGCCTACGCGGGAGCAGGGGAAAAACTGTTTTTT | CAYAGAGEKLFF
. | TRBJ2-4 | TRBV19 | . | TGTGCCAGTAGTTCAGTAGGGTTAGCCAAAAACATTCAGTACTTC | CASSSVGLAKNIQYF
TRBD2 | TRBJ2-2 | TRBV11-2 | . | TGTGCCAGCAGCTTAGTCCCTCATGCGGGAGGGAACACCGGGGAGCTGTTTTTT | CASSLVPHAGGNTGELFF
TRBD2 | TRBJ2-5 | TRBV5-4 | once | TGTGCCAGCAGCTTGCGCGGGGGGGACCAAGAGACCCAGTACTTC | CASSLRGGDQETQYF